What follows are 4 T cell receptor beta chains derived from one specimen sequenced in a study of cytomegalovirus exposure and HLA in healthy donors. The PCR was carried out with 60 Vbeta primers and 13 Jbeta primers. Profiled with immunoSEQ multiplex PCR; TCRdb holds only in-frame clones, not every one. In the table there are 90,000 to 110,000 clones, approximately 14% of which are singletons. Material for sequencing was PBMCs. The receptors shown here come from a female donor in good health and CMV-seronegative.

This sequence joins TRBV29-1 and TRBJ2-5, with TRBD2 matching 7 bases. CDR1 and CDR2 from the germline V gene are SQVTM and ANQGSEA. The CDR3 sequence is 15 residues long. The ends lost 1 base at V and 5 bases at J; junction bases unmatched: 10. The CDR3: CSVEGGGKGRETQYF. The CDR3 DNA follows: TGCAGCGTTGAAGGGGGGGGAAAGGGGCGGGAGACCCAGTACTTC.

This clone was seen a few times. The chain carries TRBV19 and TRBJ1-5; maybe TRBD1 (5 bases). Germline V lookup: CDR1 LNHDA, CDR2 SQIVND (reference sequence). This CDR3 is built from 16 residues. Deletions cut 7 bases from V and 3 bases from J, with 19 bases between. In nucleotides, the CDR3 is TGTGCCAGTACCGGAGACAGACTCCCCGACAATCAGCCCCAGCATTTT. Translated: CASTGDRLPDNQPQHF.

V and J are TRBV5-4 and TRBJ2-2; 11 bases align to TRBD1. The CDR3 extends over 18 amino acids. The ends lost 6 bases at V and 4 bases at J; junction bases unmatched: 14. The V gene's germline CDR1 is SGHNT and CDR2 YYREEE (reference sequence). CDR3 coding DNA: TGTGCCAGCACCTGGGCGAAGGACAGGGGGCCGACCACCGGGGAGCTGTTTTTT. It specifies CASTWAKDRGPTTGELFF.

The chain links TRBV7-8 to TRBJ2-1; tentative D call: TRBD2 (6 bases). The CDR3 covers 15 residues. Germline CDR1 is SGHVS and CDR2 is FQNEAQ. Deletions cut 7 bases from V and 0 bases from J, with 13 bases between. This CDR3 reads CASTLVGGSYNEQFF. CDR3 DNA sequence: TGTGCCAGCACTCTCGTCGGGGGCTCCTACAATGAGCAGTTCTTC. Full variable domain (rest looked up from reference TRBV7-8 and TRBJ2-1): GAGVSQSPRYKVAKRGQDVALRCDPISGHVSLFWYQQALGQGPEFLTYFQNEAQLDKSGLPSDRFFAERPEGSVSTLKIQRTQQEDSAVYLCASTLVGGSYNEQFFGPGTRLTVL.